Listed here are 21 T cell receptor beta chains from one sample, sequenced in a study of cytomegalovirus exposure and HLA in healthy donors. The PCR used 60 Vbeta and 13 Jbeta primers. This table comes from immunoSEQ multiplex PCR, and its TCRdb copy is limited to in-frame clones, with some not included. The data contain approximately 140,000 clones, around 80% of them singletons. Material: PBMCs. These receptors were taken from a man between 40 and 49 years old in good health and CMV-seronegative.

V gene TRBV5-4 combines with J gene TRBJ2-1, with 12 bases identical to TRBD2. V shed 4 bases and J 7 bases; nucleotides not matched to a gene: 9. Germline CDR1 and CDR2: SGHNT and YYREEE (reference sequence). CDR3 length equals 16 residues. The CDR3 DNA sequence: TGTGCCAGCAGCGTCTCCCTAGCGGGGGGGCTTAATGAGCAGTTCTTC. This translates into CASSVSLAGGLNEQFF. The variable domain in full, with the rest retrieved from reference TRBV5-4 and TRBJ2-1, is ETGVTQSPTHLIKTRGQQVTLRCSSQSGHNTVSWYQQALGQGPQFIFQYYREEENGRGNFPPRFSGLQFPNYSSELNVNALELDDSALYLCASSVSLAGGLNEQFFGPGTRLTVL.

This chain uses TRBV4-2 with TRBJ1-4; no definite D call. Germline V gene lookup returns CDR1 LGHNA and CDR2 YNFKEQ. Trimming cost V 1 base and J 1 base, with 4 bases left between them. The length of the CDR3 is 14 residues. The CDR3 reads CASSQAGTNEKLFF. In DNA, the CDR3 is TGTGCCAGCAGCCAAGCGGGAACTAATGAAAAACTGTTTTTT.

This chain connects TRBV13 to TRBJ1-1, with 9 bases matching TRBD1. Germline loops: CDR1 PRHDT, CDR2 FYEKMQ (reference sequence). The V segment lost 5 bases and the J segment 6 bases; nucleotides outside the gene matches: 10. The length of the CDR3 is 15 residues. The CDR3 here is CASSTRDREGAEAFF. CDR3 nucleotides: TGTGCCAGCAGCACCAGGGACAGGGAGGGTGCTGAAGCTTTCTTT.

The chain uses TRBV5-1 and TRBJ2-3; 11 nucleotides line up with TRBD2. This CDR3 comprises 17 residues. Germline V gene sequence: CDR1 SGHRS, CDR2 YFSETQ. V dropped 4 bases and J dropped 2; count of bases not matched to a gene: 9. DNA of the CDR3: TGCGCCAGCAGCCCCACCTCTAGCGGGGGGCACACAGATACGCAGTATTTT. It codes for CASSPTSSGGHTDTQYF.

A single count supports this clone. The chain uses TRBV4-3 and TRBJ1-2; TRBD1 matches 9 bases. Trimming removed 0 bases from V and 6 bases from J; junction bases left unmatched: 8. This CDR3 has 16 residues. The germline V gene has CDR1 LGHNA and CDR2 YSLEER. The CDR3 loop reads CASSQDRGQGTNGYTF. The CDR3 DNA reads as TGCGCCAGCAGCCAAGATAGGGGACAGGGCACGAATGGCTACACCTTC.

The gene calls are TRBV19 and TRBJ2-3; 8 bases map to TRBD2. J gave up 0 bases and V 5 bases, and 10 bases lay outside the gene matches. There are 17 residues in the CDR3. Germline values: CDR1 LNHDA, CDR2 SQIVND (reference sequence). Here the CDR3 DNA reads TGTGCCAGTAGTGAACGGGGGGGCACTTCTAGCACAGATACGCAGTATTTT. Translation: CASSERGGTSSTDTQYF.

This clone has more than one count but fewer than ten. V and J are TRBV5-6 and TRBJ1-4, with no clear D. Germline loops: CDR1 SGHDT, CDR2 YYEEEE. V lost 2 bases and J 3 bases, leaving 8 bases between the germline ends. The CDR3 loop spans 14 amino acids. CDR3 in amino acids: CASSLRYPNEKLFF. DNA for the CDR3: TGTGCCAGCAGCTTACGGTATCCTAATGAAAAACTGTTTTTT.

The chain combines TRBV28 with TRBJ2-2; 9 positions match TRBD1. The CDR3 has 14 residues. Trimming took 6 bases from V and 4 from J; bases not matched to a gene: 3. From germline, CDR1 is MDHEN and CDR2 SYDVKM. The CDR3: CASRTGGSTGELFF. In nucleotides, the CDR3 is TGTGCCAGCAGGACAGGGGGTAGCACCGGGGAGCTGTTTTTT.

The chain uses TRBV5-6 and TRBJ2-7; 8 nucleotides line up with TRBD1. V gave up 5 bases and J gave up 1 base; unmatched junction bases: 5. The CDR3 sequence is 14 residues long. In germline, CDR1 is SGHDT, CDR2 YYEEEE. The CDR3 DNA reads as TGTGCCAGCAGTGCGGACAGGGCATCCTACGAGCAGTACTTC. It translates to CASSADRASYEQYF.

The CDR3 DNA follows: TGCGCCAGCAGCCGGGGACAGGGGGCGCGACAGACTGAAGCTTTCTTT. As protein: CASSRGQGARQTEAFF. The J gene is TRBJ1-1, the V gene TRBV4-3, with 12 bases lining up with TRBD1. There are 16 residues in the CDR3. Trimming at V came to 4 bases and at J to 5 bases, leaving 8 bases not matched to a gene. Germline lookup yields CDR1 LGHNA and CDR2 YSLEER.

This rearrangement joins TRBV6-1 to TRBJ2-2; D perhaps matches TRBD2 (7 bases). Germline assignment: CDR1 MNHNS and CDR2 SASEGT. V lost 11 bases, J lost 2 bases, and 18 bases lay in between. This CDR3 region has 15 residues. The CDR3 DNA sequence: TGTGCCGGCACGGGGGGCAGGAAAAACACCGGGGAGCTGTTTTTT. This sequence encodes CAGTGGRKNTGELFF.

V and J are TRBV14 and TRBJ1-4; tentatively, D is TRBD1 (5 bases). Trimming removed 1 base from V and 0 bases from J, with 9 bases in between. Per the germline V gene, CDR1 is SGHDN and CDR2 is FVKESK. This CDR3 is 16 amino acids long. The DNA for the CDR3 is TGTGCCAGCAGCCAAGTACAGGCATCAACTAATGAAAAACTGTTTTTT. Its translation: CASSQVQASTNEKLFF.

This clone has only a few counts. This chain uses TRBV6-5 with TRBJ1-2; D unclear. The germline V and J ends were trimmed by 5 bases and 4 bases, with 8 bases remaining between them. Germline V gene lookup returns CDR1 MNHEY and CDR2 SVGAGI. The CDR3 runs to 12 residues. CDR3 nucleotides: TGTGCCAGCAGTCAAACTGCCTATGGCTACACCTTC. Translating gives CASSQTAYGYTF.

The rearrangement joins TRBV7-3 to TRBJ2-1, with a possible D match to TRBD1 (6 bases). V was cut by 5 bases and J by 0 bases, with 14 bases left in between. Germline V gives CDR1 SGHTA, CDR2 FQGTGA. This CDR3 comprises 16 residues. The CDR3 region is CASSPLDSRSYNEQFF. Here the CDR3 DNA reads TGTGCCAGCAGCCCCTTGGACAGTCGCTCCTACAATGAGCAGTTCTTC. The full variable domain, in which reference TRBV7-3 and TRBJ2-1 provide the parts outside the CDR3, is GAGVSQTPSNKVTEKGKYVELRCDPISGHTALYWYRQSLGQGPEFLIYFQGTGAADDSGLPNDRFFAVRPEGSVSTLKIQRTERGDSAVYLCASSPLDSRSYNEQFFGPGTRLTVL.

The chain carries TRBV7-8 and TRBJ1-3; D ambiguous. The CDR3 contains 16 residues. Trimming left V 2 bases short and J 2 bases short, with 13 bases between. CDR1 is SGHVS, CDR2 FQNEAQ, per germline. The CDR3 coding sequence is TGTGCCAGCAGCTTACGCCCGGGAAGGACTGGAAACACCATATATTTT. Amino acids: CASSLRPGRTGNTIYF.

This clone was counted only a few times. The genes are TRBV5-4 and TRBJ2-7, with a possible D match to TRBD2 (5 bases). The germline gives CDR1 SGHNT, CDR2 YYREEE (reference sequence). The CDR3 has 14 residues. V shed 4 bases and J shed 3 bases, with 14 bases lying between them. As DNA, the CDR3 is TGTGCCAGCAGCCTCGTCCCCGGGGTCTACGAGCAGTACTTC. It yields the protein CASSLVPGVYEQYF.

The chain recombines TRBV9 with TRBJ2-1; 11 positions agree with TRBD2. This CDR3 has 17 amino acids. V lost 4 bases and J lost 0; bases outside the gene matches: 6. Germline V gives CDR1 SGDLS, CDR2 YYNGEE. CDR3 loop: CASSPLAGGHSYNEQFF. In DNA form, the CDR3 reads TGTGCCAGCAGCCCTCTAGCGGGGGGCCACTCCTACAATGAGCAGTTCTTC.

The genes are TRBV25-1 and TRBJ1-2, with D unclear. Germline V gene lookup returns CDR1 MGHDK and CDR2 SYGVNS. The CDR3 is 12 amino acids. The ends were cut back, 5 bases at V and 5 bases at J, with 9 bases in the middle. CDR3 DNA: TGTGCCAGCAGTCAAACGGTGTATGGCTACACCTTC. Translating gives CASSQTVYGYTF.

The chain recombines TRBV19 with TRBJ1-1, with D unclear. Germline V gene sequence: CDR1 LNHDA, CDR2 SQIVND (reference sequence). Trimming left V 0 bases short and J 2 bases short, with 10 bases between. CDR3 size: 15 residues. Here the CDR3 reads CASSIDGRVNTEAFF. CDR3 DNA sequence: TGTGCCAGTAGTATAGATGGGAGGGTAAACACTGAAGCTTTCTTT. Full variable domain (remainder filled in from reference TRBV19 and TRBJ1-1): DGGITQSPKYLFRKEGQNVTLSCEQNLNHDAMYWYRQDPGQGLRLIYYSQIVNDFQKGDIAEGYSVSREKKESFPLTVTSAQKNPTAFYLCASSIDGRVNTEAFFGQGTRLTVV.

The gene calls are TRBV5-4 and TRBJ2-1, with D possibly being TRBD2 (7 bases). This CDR3 contains 16 residues. Germline assignment: CDR1 SGHNT and CDR2 YYREEE (reference sequence). Trimming cost V 7 bases and J 6 bases, with 23 bases left between them. The CDR3 DNA sequence: TGTGCCAGCCAGGATCGTGGGGGGGGGCCGGGCAATGAGCAGTTCTTC. Translation gives CASQDRGGGPGNEQFF.

This clone was counted once. This chain connects TRBV15 to TRBJ2-3; tentatively, D is TRBD1 (7 bases). CDR3 length: 17 amino acids. Per the germline V gene, CDR1 is LNHNV and CDR2 is YYDKDF (reference sequence). V lost 3 bases and J 0 bases, leaving 16 bases between the germline ends. This chain's CDR3 is CATSRTGDRASTDTQYF. As DNA, the CDR3 is TGTGCCACCAGCAGGACGGGAGACAGGGCTAGCACAGATACGCAGTATTTT.